This record concerns one T cell receptor (beta chain) sequence. This specimen belongs to a study of technical replicates of blood from a few donors. Some clones are missing from TCRdb's copy, which holds only in-frame ones; the method was immunoSEQ multiplex PCR. The sample contains approximately 80,000 clones, roughly 90% of which appear only once. Per germline, CDR1 SGHVS and CDR2 FNYEAQ. This CDR3 has 20 amino acids. V lost 1 base to trimming and J lost 0 bases, with 19 bases between them. The rearrangement links TRBV7-6 to TRBJ2-6; D call uncertain. The receptor's source is a human donor in good health. Sequenced: T cells isolated from PBMCs. The CDR3 reads CASSLELRPGLGSGANVLTF. Written as DNA, the CDR3 is TGTGCCAGCAGCTTAGAATTGCGGCCTGGCTTGGGCTCTGGGGCCAACGTCCTGACTTTC.